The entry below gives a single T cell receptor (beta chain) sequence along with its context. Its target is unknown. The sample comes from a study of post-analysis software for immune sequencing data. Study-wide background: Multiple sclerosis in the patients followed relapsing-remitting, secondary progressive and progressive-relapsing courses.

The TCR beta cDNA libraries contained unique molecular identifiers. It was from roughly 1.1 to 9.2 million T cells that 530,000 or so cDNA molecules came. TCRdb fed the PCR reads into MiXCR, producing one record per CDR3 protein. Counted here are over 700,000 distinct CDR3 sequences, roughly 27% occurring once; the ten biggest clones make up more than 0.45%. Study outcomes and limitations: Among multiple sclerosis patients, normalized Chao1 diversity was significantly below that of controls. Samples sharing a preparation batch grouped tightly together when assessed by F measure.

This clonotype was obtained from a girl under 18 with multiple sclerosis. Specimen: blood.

The CDR3 DNA reads as TGTGCCAGCACACTACAGGGAAACTATGGCTACACCTTC. Translated: CASTLQGNYGYTF. The gene calls are TRBV9 and TRBJ1-2, with D possibly TRBD1 on 6 matching bases. The CDR3 runs 13 residues. Germline-derived CDR1 and CDR2 are SGDLS and YYNGEE. Trimming took off 6 bases at V and 2 bases at J, with 11 bases between the two ends.